The present entry profiles one T cell receptor beta chain with its context. Antigen: not known. This sample was included in a study of CXCR3-negative and CXCR3-positive naive CD8 T cells. Notes on the study in general: More hydrophobic TRB CDR3s were found in CXCR3-positive naive cells than in CXCR3-negative naive cells. Each naive subset displayed comparably high diversity, whereas memory CD8+ cells displayed much lower diversity.

CD45RO-CCR7+CD27+CD95- marked naive CD8+ T cells. UMI-tagged TRB cDNA libraries were built via 5' RACE. TCRdb re-called the 5' RACE reads and gives one entry per CDR3 protein, without DNA. Its table lists over 95,000 distinct CDR3 sequences. The CDR3 loop spans 16 amino acids. Germline assignment: CDR1 SQVTM and CDR2 ANQGSEA. The sequence was obtained from a human donor in good health. Some clones in this sample may be carry-over from other donors' samples. The chain combines TRBV29-1 with TRBJ1-2; TCRdb selects TRBD1, and the lack of DNA leaves this call unchecked. Sequenced sample: naive CXCR3+ CD8+ T cells from blood. Stated subset: CD45RO-CCR7+CD27+CD95- naive CD8+ T cells expressing CXCR3 (TNR3+). The CDR3 here is CSVEEFWSGADYGYTF.